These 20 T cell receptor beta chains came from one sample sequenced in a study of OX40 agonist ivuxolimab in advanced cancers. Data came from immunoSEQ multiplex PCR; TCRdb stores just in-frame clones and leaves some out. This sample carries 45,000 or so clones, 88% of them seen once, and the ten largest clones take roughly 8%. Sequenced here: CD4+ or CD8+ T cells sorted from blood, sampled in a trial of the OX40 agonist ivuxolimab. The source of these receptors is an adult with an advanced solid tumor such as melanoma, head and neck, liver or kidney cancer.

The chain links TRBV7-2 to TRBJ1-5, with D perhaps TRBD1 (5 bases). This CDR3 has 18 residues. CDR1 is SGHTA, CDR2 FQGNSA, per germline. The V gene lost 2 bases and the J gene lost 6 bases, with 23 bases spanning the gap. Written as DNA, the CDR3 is TGTGCCAGCAGCTTAAGACCCTTCGACAGTCTAAATGGTCAGCCCCAGCATTTT. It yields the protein CASSLRPFDSLNGQPQHF.

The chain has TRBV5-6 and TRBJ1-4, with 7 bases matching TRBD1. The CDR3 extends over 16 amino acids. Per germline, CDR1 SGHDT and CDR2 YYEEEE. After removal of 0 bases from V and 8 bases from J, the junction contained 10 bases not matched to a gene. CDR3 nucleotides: TGTGCCAGCAGCTTGGGACAGGGAACGGGGGGGGAAAAACTGTTTTTT. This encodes CASSLGQGTGGEKLFF.

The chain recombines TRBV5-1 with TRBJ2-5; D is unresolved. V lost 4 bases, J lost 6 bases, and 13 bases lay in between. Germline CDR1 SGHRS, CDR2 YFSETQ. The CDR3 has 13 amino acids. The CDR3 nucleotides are TGCGCCAGCAGCGGCCAGTCTTTCCAGACCCAGTACTTC. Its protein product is CASSGQSFQTQYF.

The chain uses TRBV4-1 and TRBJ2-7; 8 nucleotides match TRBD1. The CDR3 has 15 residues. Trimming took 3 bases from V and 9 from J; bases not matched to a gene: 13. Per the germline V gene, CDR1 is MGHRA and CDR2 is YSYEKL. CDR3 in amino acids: CASSQESQGARGQYF. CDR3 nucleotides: TGCGCCAGCAGCCAGGAAAGTCAGGGGGCACGTGGGCAGTACTTC.

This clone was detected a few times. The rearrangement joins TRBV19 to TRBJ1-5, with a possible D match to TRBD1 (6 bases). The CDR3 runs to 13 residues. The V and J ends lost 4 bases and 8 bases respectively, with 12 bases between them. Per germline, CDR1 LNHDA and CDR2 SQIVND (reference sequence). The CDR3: CASSNRAGEPQHF. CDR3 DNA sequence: TGTGCCAGTAGTAATCGGGCAGGGGAGCCCCAGCATTTT.

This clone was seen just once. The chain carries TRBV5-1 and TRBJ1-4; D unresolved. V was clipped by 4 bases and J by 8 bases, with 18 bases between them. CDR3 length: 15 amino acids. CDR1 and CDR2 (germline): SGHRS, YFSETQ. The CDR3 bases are TGCGCCAGCAGCCCGGACCAGGCCTCCGCGGAAAAACTGTTTTTT. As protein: CASSPDQASAEKLFF. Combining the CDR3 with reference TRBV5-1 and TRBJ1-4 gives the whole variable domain KAGVTQTPRYLIKTRGQQVTLSCSPISGHRSVSWYQQTPGQGLQFLFEYFSETQRNKGNFPGRFSGRQFSNSRSEMNVSTLELGDSALYLCASSPDQASAEKLFFGSGTQLSVL.

In nucleotides, the CDR3 is TGTGCCAGCAGCCTCAGACCAACGGGTGGGCAGTTCTTC. It yields the protein CASSLRPTGGQFF. The V gene is TRBV9, the J gene TRBJ2-1; D call uncertain. Germline lookup yields CDR1 SGDLS and CDR2 YYNGEE. V lost 4 bases to trimming and J lost 12 bases, with 17 bases between them. The CDR3 totals 13 residues.

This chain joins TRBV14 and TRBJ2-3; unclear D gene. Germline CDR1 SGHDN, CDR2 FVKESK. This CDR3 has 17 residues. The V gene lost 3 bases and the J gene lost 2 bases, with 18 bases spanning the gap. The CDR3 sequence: CASSHPKGGLYTDTQYF. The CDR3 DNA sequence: TGTGCCAGCAGCCACCCAAAGGGCGGTTTATACACAGATACGCAGTATTTT. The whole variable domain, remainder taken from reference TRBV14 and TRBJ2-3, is EAGVTQFPSHSVIEKGQTVTLRCDPISGHDNLYWYRRVMGKEIKFLLHFVKESKQDESGMPNNRFLAERTGGTYSTLKVQPAELEDSGVYFCASSHPKGGLYTDTQYFGPGTRLTVL.

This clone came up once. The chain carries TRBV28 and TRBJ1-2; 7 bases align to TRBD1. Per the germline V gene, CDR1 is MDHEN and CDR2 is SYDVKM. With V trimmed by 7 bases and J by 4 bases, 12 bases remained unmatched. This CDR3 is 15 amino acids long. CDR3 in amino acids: CASTIWEGAGYGYTF. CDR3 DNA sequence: TGTGCCAGCACCATATGGGAGGGGGCAGGCTATGGCTACACCTTC.

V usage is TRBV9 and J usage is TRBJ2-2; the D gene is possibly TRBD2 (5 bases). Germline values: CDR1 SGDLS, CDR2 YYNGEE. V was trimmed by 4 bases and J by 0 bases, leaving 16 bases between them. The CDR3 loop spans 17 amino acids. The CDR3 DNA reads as TGTGCCAGCAGCTCAGGCGGGCAGGCCACGAACACCGGGGAGCTGTTTTTT. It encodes CASSSGGQATNTGELFF.

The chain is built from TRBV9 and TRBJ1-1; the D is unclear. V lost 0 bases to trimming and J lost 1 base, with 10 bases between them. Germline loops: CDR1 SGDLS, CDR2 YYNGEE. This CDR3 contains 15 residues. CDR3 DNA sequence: TGTGCCAGCAGCGTAGCGGGATACCAGAACACTGAAGCTTTCTTT. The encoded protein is CASSVAGYQNTEAFF.

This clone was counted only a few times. The DNA of the CDR3 is TGTGCCAGCAGTGACACTGCCGGGCCCAACCTATGGGCCGGGGAGCTGTTTTTT. Protein product: CASSDTAGPNLWAGELFF. The V and J genes are TRBV6-4 and TRBJ2-2, with D uncertain. This CDR3 region has 18 residues. V lost 2 bases, J lost 6 bases, and 22 bases lay in between. Germline V gene sequence: CDR1 MRHNA, CDR2 SNTAGT.

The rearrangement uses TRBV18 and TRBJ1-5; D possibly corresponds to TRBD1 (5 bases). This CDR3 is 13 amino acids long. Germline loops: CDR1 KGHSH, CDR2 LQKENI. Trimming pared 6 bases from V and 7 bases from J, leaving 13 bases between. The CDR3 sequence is CASSGGELQPQHF. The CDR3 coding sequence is TGTGCCAGCTCGGGAGGGGAATTGCAGCCCCAGCATTTT.

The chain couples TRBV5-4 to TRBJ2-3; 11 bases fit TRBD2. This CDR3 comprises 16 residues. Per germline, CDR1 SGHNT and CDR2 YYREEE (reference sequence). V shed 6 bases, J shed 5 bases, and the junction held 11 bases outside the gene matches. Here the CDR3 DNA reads TGTGCCAGCAACCTAGCTCTACTAGCGGGAGAAGATACGCAGTATTTT. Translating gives CASNLALLAGEDTQYF.

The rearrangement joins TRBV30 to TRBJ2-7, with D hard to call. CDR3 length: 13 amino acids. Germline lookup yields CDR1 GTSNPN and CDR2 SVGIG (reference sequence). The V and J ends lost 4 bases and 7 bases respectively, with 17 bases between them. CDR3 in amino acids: CAWISLYYEEQYF. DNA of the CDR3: TGTGCCTGGATTAGTCTTTATTACGAAGAGCAGTACTTC.

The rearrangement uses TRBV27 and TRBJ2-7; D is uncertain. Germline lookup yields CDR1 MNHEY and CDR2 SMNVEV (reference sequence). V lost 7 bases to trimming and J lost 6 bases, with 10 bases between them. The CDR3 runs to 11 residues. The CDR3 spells CASKMTGEQYF. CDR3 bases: TGTGCCAGCAAGATGACTGGCGAGCAGTACTTC.

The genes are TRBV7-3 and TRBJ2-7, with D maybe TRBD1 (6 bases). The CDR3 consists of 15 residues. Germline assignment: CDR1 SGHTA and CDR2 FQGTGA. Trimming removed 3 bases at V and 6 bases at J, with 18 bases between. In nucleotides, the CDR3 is TGTGCCAGCAGCTTGCAACAGGGCAGTATGGGCGAGCAGTACTTC. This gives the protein CASSLQQGSMGEQYF.

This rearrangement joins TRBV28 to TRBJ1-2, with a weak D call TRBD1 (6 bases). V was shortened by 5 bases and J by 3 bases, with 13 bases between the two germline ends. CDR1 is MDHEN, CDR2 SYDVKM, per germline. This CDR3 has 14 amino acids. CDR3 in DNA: TGTGCCAGCAGTGAACTGGACAGCTACTATGGCTACACCTTC. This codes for CASSELDSYYGYTF.

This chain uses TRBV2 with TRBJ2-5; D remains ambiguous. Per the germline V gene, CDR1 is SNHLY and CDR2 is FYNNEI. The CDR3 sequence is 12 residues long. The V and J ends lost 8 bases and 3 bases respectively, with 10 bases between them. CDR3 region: CASWDEEETQYF. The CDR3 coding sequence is TGTGCCAGCTGGGATGAGGAAGAGACCCAGTACTTC.

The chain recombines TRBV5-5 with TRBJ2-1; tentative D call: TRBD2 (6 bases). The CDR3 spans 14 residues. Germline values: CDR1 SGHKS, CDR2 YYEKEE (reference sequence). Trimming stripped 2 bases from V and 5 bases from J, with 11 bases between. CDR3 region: CASSFLDYNNEQFF. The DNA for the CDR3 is TGTGCCAGCAGCTTCTTGGACTACAACAATGAGCAGTTCTTC. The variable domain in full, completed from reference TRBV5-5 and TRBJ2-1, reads DAGVTQSPTHLIKTRGQQVTLRCSPISGHKSVSWYQQVLGQGPQFIFQYYEKEERGRGNFPDRFSARQFPNYSSELNVNALLLGDSALYLCASSFLDYNNEQFFGPGTRLTVL.